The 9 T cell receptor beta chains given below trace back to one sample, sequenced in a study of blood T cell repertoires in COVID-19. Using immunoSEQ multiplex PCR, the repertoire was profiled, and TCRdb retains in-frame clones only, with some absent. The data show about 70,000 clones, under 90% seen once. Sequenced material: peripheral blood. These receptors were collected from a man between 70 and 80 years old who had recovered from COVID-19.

The CDR3 region is CASRPGVSGNTIYF. The CDR3 DNA follows: TGTGCCAGTAGACCCGGAGTTTCTGGAAACACCATATATTTT. This chain uses TRBV19 with TRBJ1-3; D unclear. Deletions cut 6 bases from V and 1 base from J, with 10 bases between. Germline CDR1 and CDR2: LNHDA and SQIVND (reference sequence). There are 14 residues in the CDR3.

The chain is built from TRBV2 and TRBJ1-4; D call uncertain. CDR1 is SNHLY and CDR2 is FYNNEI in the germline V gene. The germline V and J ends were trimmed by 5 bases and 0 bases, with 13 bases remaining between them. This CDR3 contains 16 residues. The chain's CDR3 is CASSTTDPATNEKLFF. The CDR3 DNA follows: TGTGCCAGCAGTACTACCGACCCTGCAACTAATGAAAAACTGTTTTTT.

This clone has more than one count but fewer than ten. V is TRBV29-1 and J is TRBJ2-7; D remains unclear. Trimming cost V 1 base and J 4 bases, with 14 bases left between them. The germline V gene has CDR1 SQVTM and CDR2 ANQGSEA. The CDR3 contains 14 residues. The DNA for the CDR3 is TGCAGCGTTGAAGTCGGTGTGGGCCTTTACGAGCAGTACTTC. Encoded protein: CSVEVGVGLYEQYF.

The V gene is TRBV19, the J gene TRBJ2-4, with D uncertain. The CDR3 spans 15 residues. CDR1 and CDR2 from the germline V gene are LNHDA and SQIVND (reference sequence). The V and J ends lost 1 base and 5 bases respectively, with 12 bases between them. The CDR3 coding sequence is TGTGCCAGTAGTATAGGGGCTAATGACCAAAACATTCAGTACTTC. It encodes CASSIGANDQNIQYF.

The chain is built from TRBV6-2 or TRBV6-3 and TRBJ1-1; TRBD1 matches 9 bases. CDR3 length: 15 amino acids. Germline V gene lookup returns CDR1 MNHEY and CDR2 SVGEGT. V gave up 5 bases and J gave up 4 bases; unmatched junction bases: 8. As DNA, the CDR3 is TGTGCCAGCAGTGTGGTCTACAGGGGGCGCACTGAAGCTTTCTTT. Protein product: CASSVVYRGRTEAFF.

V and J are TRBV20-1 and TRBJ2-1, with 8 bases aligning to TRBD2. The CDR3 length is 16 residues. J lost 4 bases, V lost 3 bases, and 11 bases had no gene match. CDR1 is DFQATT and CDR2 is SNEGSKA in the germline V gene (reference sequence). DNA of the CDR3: TGCAGTGCTAGTTACTTACTAGCGGCGGGTTACAATGAGCAGTTCTTC. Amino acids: CSASYLLAAGYNEQFF.

The CDR3 is CASSVGGLYEQYF. CDR3 nucleotides: TGTGCCAGCTCCGTGGGAGGACTATACGAGCAGTACTTC. The rearrangement uses TRBV2 and TRBJ2-7; a weak D match, TRBD2 (6 bases). V lost 8 bases, J lost 4 bases, and 15 bases lay in between. The CDR3 sequence is 13 residues long. The germline V gene has CDR1 SNHLY and CDR2 FYNNEI.

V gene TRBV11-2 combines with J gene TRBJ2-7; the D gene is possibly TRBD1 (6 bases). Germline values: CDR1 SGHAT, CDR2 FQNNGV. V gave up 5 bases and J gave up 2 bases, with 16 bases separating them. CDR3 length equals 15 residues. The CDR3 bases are TGTGCCAGCAGCCCCGGCAGGGACACTCCCTACGAGCAGTACTTC. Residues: CASSPGRDTPYEQYF. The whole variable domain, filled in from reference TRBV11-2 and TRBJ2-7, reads EAGVAQSPRYKIIEKRQSVAFWCNPISGHATLYWYQQILGQGPKLLIQFQNNGVVDDSQLPKDRFSAERLKGVDSTLKIQPAKLEDSAVYLCASSPGRDTPYEQYFGPGTRLTVT.

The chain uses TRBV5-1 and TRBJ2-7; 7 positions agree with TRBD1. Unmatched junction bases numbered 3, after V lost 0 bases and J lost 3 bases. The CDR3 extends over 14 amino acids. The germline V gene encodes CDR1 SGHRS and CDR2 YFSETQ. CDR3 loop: CASSLGGQDYEQYF. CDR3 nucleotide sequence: TGCGCCAGCAGCTTGGGCGGACAGGACTACGAGCAGTACTTC.